This TCR beta chain was sequenced during a study of blood T cell repertoires in COVID-19. Study-wide context: There were acute and convalescent COVID-19 samples, and they came from the United States, Italy and Spain. The analysed material was cDNA or gDNA that came from T cells, B-cell-depleted T cells, or PBMCs.

Per the original methods: Amplification of reference gene primers provided the estimated nucleated cell counts. Clones were read by immunoSEQ multiplex PCR, and TCRdb kept only the in-frame ones, dropping some. D and trimming come from the DNA, and the V and J calls and clone size come from that table. The sample lists fewer than 300,000 clones; 85% to 90% were seen once. Enrolment of Seattle patients took place during active infection, and they were followed longitudinally. CDR1 and CDR2 (germline): MDHEN, SYDVKM. V shed 8 bases, J shed 2 bases, and the junction held 6 bases outside the gene matches. CDR3 length equals 13 residues.

The sequence was obtained from a woman between 50 and 59 years old with COVID-19, enrolled during active disease. This rearrangement joins TRBV28 to TRBJ2-7; 7 bases map to TRBD2. Specimen: peripheral blood. The CDR3 protein is CASLADVTYEQYF. The CDR3 bases are TGTGCCAGCCTAGCGGACGTTACCTACGAGCAGTACTTC.